The 17 T cell receptor beta chains below come from one sample, sequenced in a study of T cells after yellow fever vaccination. TCRdb processed the 5' RACE reads anew with MiXCR; each CDR3 protein has one entry. There are 200,000 to 300,000 distinct CDR3 sequences in the sample; 6.9% occur only once, and approximately 0.87% lies in the top ten. This specimen was CD4+ T cells sorted from PBMCs, taken 15 days after the yellow fever booster vaccination. These receptors were taken from a man younger than 45 who received the YFV17D yellow fever vaccine.

This clonotype was found a few times. This chain joins TRBV6-1 and TRBJ2-3; 11 nucleotides align to TRBD2. The germline V gene encodes CDR1 MNHNS and CDR2 SASEGT. V shed 6 bases, J shed 1 base, and the junction held 6 bases outside the gene matches. This CDR3 contains 16 residues. The DNA for the CDR3 is TGTGCCAGCAGAGCGGGGACTAGCGGACGCACAGATACGCAGTATTTT. Residues: CASRAGTSGRTDTQYF.

The chain has TRBV6-4 and TRBJ2-1; D ambiguous. Germline CDR1 is MRHNA and CDR2 is SNTAGT. V was clipped by 1 base and J by 6 bases, with 31 bases between them. CDR3 length equals 21 residues. CDR3 sequence (DNA): TGTGCCAGCAGTGACTTAGTGTGGGCACTTAGTAAGTCGATACCTTTCAATGAGCAGTTCTTC. It specifies CASSDLVWALSKSIPFNEQFF.

This clonotype was seen a handful of times. The chain uses TRBV29-1 and TRBJ1-1, with 11 positions matching TRBD1. Losses at the gene ends were 6 bases for V and 1 base for J; bases not matched to a gene: 1. This CDR3 region has 13 residues. Germline V gene data show CDR1 as SQVTM and CDR2 as ANQGSEA. This CDR3 reads CSVGTGGNTEAFF. DNA for the CDR3: TGCAGCGTGGGGACAGGGGGGAACACTGAAGCTTTCTTT.

In its sample, this clonotype was seen many times. The chain uses TRBV5-6 and TRBJ1-5; D not certain. V was clipped by 4 bases and J by 1 base, with 6 bases between them. Germline V lookup: CDR1 SGHDT, CDR2 YYEEEE. This CDR3 contains 13 residues. CDR3 region: CASSLRSNQPQHF. In DNA form, the CDR3 reads TGTGCCAGCAGCCTCAGGAGCAATCAGCCCCAGCATTTT.

This clonotype was found a few times. The chain carries TRBV4-3 and TRBJ2-3; D is unclear. V lost 5 bases, J lost 4 bases, and 16 bases lay in between. The germline CDR1 and CDR2 sequences are LGHNA and YSLEER. This CDR3 contains 15 residues. Written as DNA, the CDR3 is TGCGCCAGCAGCGCTCGTCCTGGGAATCCAGATACGCAGTATTTT. Translated, it gives CASSARPGNPDTQYF.

This clonotype has more than one count but fewer than ten. V is TRBV20-1 and J is TRBJ2-5; D may match TRBD1 or TRBD2 (5 bases each). The CDR3 has 13 amino acids. Between the trimmed V and J ends, which lost 3 bases and 5 bases, there was a span of 13 bases. Germline CDR1 is DFQATT and CDR2 is SNEGSKA (reference sequence). The CDR3 bases are TGCAGTGCTAGGCGTCCTTGGGGGGAGACCCAGTACTTC. Translation: CSARRPWGETQYF.

The rearrangement joins TRBV7-2 to TRBJ1-5; D gene unclear. Trimming removed 4 bases at V and 4 bases at J, with 8 bases between. CDR3 length equals 13 residues. Germline values: CDR1 SGHTA, CDR2 FQGNSA. In nucleotides, the CDR3 is TGTGCCAGCAGCTCCCACAGTAATCAGCCCCAGCATTTT. Translation gives CASSSHSNQPQHF. The whole variable domain, filled in from reference TRBV7-2 and TRBJ1-5, reads GAGVSQSPSNKVTEKGKDVELRCDPISGHTALYWYRQSLGQGLEFLIYFQGNSAPDKSGLPSDRFSAERTGGSVSTLTIQRTQQEDSAVYLCASSSHSNQPQHFGDGTRLSIL.

This clonotype appeared a few times. The chain joins TRBV18 to TRBJ1-5; D is ambiguous. CDR1 is KGHSH, CDR2 LQKENI, per germline. The CDR3 covers 14 residues. V was shortened by 3 bases and J by 6 bases, with 12 bases between the two germline ends. The CDR3 DNA reads TGTGCCAGCTCACCCTTTCAGGCGGGTCAGCCCCAGCATTTT. Protein sequence: CASSPFQAGQPQHF.

This clonotype has ten or more counts. CDR3 amino acids: CSARTSGRSIYEQYF. Here the CDR3 DNA reads TGCAGTGCTAGGACTAGCGGGAGAAGTATCTACGAGCAGTACTTC. This rearrangement joins TRBV20-1 to TRBJ2-7, with 12 bases fitting TRBD2. The ends lost 3 bases at V and 3 bases at J; junction bases unmatched: 6. Germline V gene sequence: CDR1 DFQATT, CDR2 SNEGSKA (reference sequence). The CDR3 has 15 amino acids.

This clonotype has only a few counts. The J gene is TRBJ2-4, the V gene TRBV20-1, with a possible D match to TRBD1 (6 bases). The CDR3 contains 14 residues. V lost 3 bases and J 1 base, leaving 10 bases between the germline ends. Germline V gives CDR1 DFQATT, CDR2 SNEGSKA (reference sequence). The CDR3, as DNA: TGCAGTGCTAGGAACAGGGATGCCAAAAACATTCAGTACTTC. It yields the protein CSARNRDAKNIQYF.

This clonotype came up many times. The genes are TRBV5-6 and TRBJ2-7; 7 bases fit TRBD1. This CDR3 has 14 amino acids. CDR1 and CDR2 (germline): SGHDT, YYEEEE. Trimming cost V 2 bases and J 3 bases; bases outside gene matches: 5. CDR3 amino acids: CASSFGQEDYEQYF. DNA of the CDR3: TGTGCCAGCAGCTTTGGACAGGAAGACTACGAGCAGTACTTC.

The chain employs TRBV4-1 and TRBJ1-1; 8 bases map to TRBD1. V lost 8 bases to trimming and J lost 0 bases; unmatched junction nucleotides: 11. The CDR3 consists of 16 residues. CDR1 and CDR2 from the germline V gene are MGHRA and YSYEKL. The CDR3 sequence: CASGPQKTGVNTEAFF. Written as DNA, the CDR3 is TGCGCCAGCGGACCTCAAAAGACAGGGGTGAACACTGAAGCTTTCTTT.

The chain has TRBV7-8 and TRBJ2-7; TRBD1 or TRBD2 may be the D gene (5 bases each). This CDR3 region has 16 residues. The V end lost 5 bases, the J end lost 4 bases, and 21 bases lay between the germline ends. The germline V gene encodes CDR1 SGHVS and CDR2 FQNEAQ. CDR3 nucleotides: TGTGCCAGCAGCCCGCCCGGATGGGTAGAGGGGTACGAGCAGTACTTC. This translates into CASSPPGWVEGYEQYF.

In this sample, this clonotype turned up many times. The chain is built from TRBV7-9 and TRBJ2-2; D may be TRBD1 or TRBD2 (6 bases each). The germline CDR1 and CDR2 sequences are SEHNR and FQNEAQ (reference sequence). CDR3 length: 17 residues. V gave up 7 bases and J gave up 0 bases, with 18 bases separating them. The CDR3 DNA reads TGTGCCAGCATCCTTAGCACGGGGGCCCCGAACACCGGGGAGCTGTTTTTT. Protein product: CASILSTGAPNTGELFF.

This clonotype came up a few times. The CDR3 DNA sequence: TGTGCCAGCAGCCCCCGGACAGGGATGAGATACGAGCAGTACTTC. The encoded protein is CASSPRTGMRYEQYF. This chain connects TRBV7-8 to TRBJ2-7; 8 nucleotides line up with TRBD1. The CDR3 contains 15 residues. CDR1 and CDR2 from the germline V gene are SGHVS and FQNEAQ. V lost 5 bases to trimming and J lost 4 bases; unmatched junction nucleotides: 10.

This clonotype occurred a few times. The CDR3 reads CASSYSGEQYF. The CDR3 region has the DNA TGTGCCAGCAGTTATAGCGGGGAGCAGTACTTC. V usage is TRBV12-3 or TRBV12-4 and J usage is TRBJ2-7; 7 bases agree with TRBD2. V was pared by 4 bases and J by 7 bases, with 1 base of the junction left unmatched. This CDR3 has 11 residues.

The table lists this clonotype with many counts. The chain couples TRBV12-3 or TRBV12-4 to TRBJ1-2; D is uncertain. This CDR3 has 14 amino acids. V was clipped by 6 bases and J by 3 bases, with 14 bases between them. CDR3 in DNA: TGTGCCAGCAGCAGCCCGGGGTCCTACTATGGCTACACCTTC. This codes for CASSSPGSYYGYTF.